These 10 T cell receptor beta chains were all obtained from the same sample, sequenced in a study of T cell clonotyping in hematopoietic cell transplantation. Assay used: immunoSEQ multiplex PCR; TCRdb lists only in-frame clones, some missing. This table holds 30,000 to 45,000 clones, approximately 88% found once. The sample was peripheral blood mononuclear cells. These receptor sequences come from a woman between 40 and 50 years old in good health. Some clones in this sample may be carry-over from other donors' samples.

The chain couples TRBV6-6 to TRBJ2-5; 8 bases agree with TRBD2. This CDR3 is built from 13 residues. Germline loops: CDR1 MNHNY, CDR2 SVGAGI (reference sequence). The V gene end was trimmed by 10 bases and the J gene end by 5 bases; junction bases not matched to a gene: 9. The DNA for the CDR3 is TGTGCCACCCGGGAGGGGCTTGGGGAGACCCAGTACTTC. As protein: CATREGLGETQYF.

The gene calls are TRBV7-2 and TRBJ2-7; no clear D gene. This CDR3 has 13 amino acids. V was cut by 4 bases and J by 3 bases, with 10 bases left in between. CDR1 and CDR2 from the germline V gene are SGHTA and FQGNSA. The CDR3 coding sequence is TGTGCCAGCAGCTCCCAGCCCCGCTACGAGCAGTACTTC. Its translation: CASSSQPRYEQYF. Based on the CDR3 plus reference TRBV7-2 and TRBJ2-7, the full variable domain is GAGVSQSPSNKVTEKGKDVELRCDPISGHTALYWYRQSLGQGLEFLIYFQGNSAPDKSGLPSDRFSAERTGGSVSTLTIQRTQQEDSAVYLCASSSQPRYEQYFGPGTRLTVT.

This chain connects TRBV5-1 to TRBJ2-5; weak D call: TRBD2 (6 bases). The CDR3 totals 14 residues. CDR1 is SGHRS, CDR2 YFSETQ, per germline. V lost 0 bases and J lost 5, with 11 bases in between. CDR3 amino acids: CASSLASDRETQYF. Written as DNA, the CDR3 is TGCGCCAGCAGCTTGGCTAGCGATAGGGAGACCCAGTACTTC.

This chain connects TRBV6-6 to TRBJ2-7; a possible D gene is TRBD2 (5 bases). CDR3 size: 13 residues. Trimming left V 6 bases short and J 5 bases short, with 14 bases between. Germline CDR1 is MNHNY and CDR2 is SVGAGI (reference sequence). The CDR3 nucleotides are TGTGCCAGCAGACGGCGGGCCTCTGACGAGCAGTACTTC. This encodes CASRRRASDEQYF.

This clone turned up a few times. This chain joins TRBV6-1 and TRBJ2-7; 9 bases are shared with TRBD1. The germline CDR1 and CDR2 sequences are MNHNS and SASEGT. The CDR3 extends over 14 amino acids. The ends lost 6 bases at V and 6 bases at J; junction bases unmatched: 9. The CDR3 protein is CASRNRGQDVEQYF. CDR3 in DNA: TGTGCCAGCAGAAACAGGGGGCAGGACGTCGAGCAGTACTTC.

The chain is built from TRBV7-2 and TRBJ2-2; no firm D call. Germline V lookup: CDR1 SGHTA, CDR2 FQGNSA. CDR3 size: 13 residues. The ends were cut back, 3 bases at V and 2 bases at J, with 4 bases in the middle. Here the CDR3 reads CASSFSNTGELFF. For the CDR3, the DNA is TGTGCCAGCAGCTTCTCTAACACCGGGGAGCTGTTTTTT.

The chain has TRBV5-1 and TRBJ2-3; TRBD1 matches at 10 bases. V lost 2 bases, J lost 1 base, and 7 bases stayed unmatched. The CDR3 runs 17 residues. Germline V gene lookup returns CDR1 SGHRS and CDR2 YFSETQ. CDR3 in amino acids: CASSFLAGTGGTDTQYF. CDR3 DNA sequence: TGCGCCAGCAGCTTCTTAGCTGGGACAGGGGGCACAGATACGCAGTATTTT.

This clone has a single count. The chain employs TRBV28 and TRBJ1-3; D might be TRBD1 (5 bases). The CDR3 totals 15 residues. In germline, CDR1 is MDHEN, CDR2 SYDVKM. Trimming left V 6 bases short and J 0 bases short, with 12 bases between. As DNA, the CDR3 is TGTGCCAGCAGCCCTTCGGACATCTCTGGAAACACCATATATTTT. Encoded protein: CASSPSDISGNTIYF.

The rearrangement uses TRBV2 and TRBJ1-1; D is unclear. The CDR3 spans 14 residues. Trimming removed 4 bases at V and 7 bases at J, with 16 bases between. Germline V lookup: CDR1 SNHLY, CDR2 FYNNEI. CDR3 DNA sequence: TGTGCCAGCAGTGTAGCCGCGGTGGCTGTTGAAGCTTTCTTT. It is translated as CASSVAAVAVEAFF.

V gene TRBV9 combines with J gene TRBJ1-2, with D possibly TRBD1 on 5 matching bases. The CDR3 consists of 16 residues. V lost 0 bases and J 5 bases, leaving 17 bases between the germline ends. Per the germline V gene, CDR1 is SGDLS and CDR2 is YYNGEE. CDR3 protein: CASSVVPMGGSYGYTF. As DNA, the CDR3 is TGTGCCAGCAGCGTAGTCCCGATGGGGGGATCGTATGGCTACACCTTC.